These T cell receptor beta chains were read from a single sample in a study of cytomegalovirus exposure and HLA in healthy donors. Measured with immunoSEQ multiplex PCR; TCRdb has only the in-frame clones, and not every one. The sample contains 95,000 to 120,000 clones, 82% of which appear only once. Sequenced sample: PBMCs. These receptors came from a woman aged 18-29 years in good health and CMV-seronegative. Each CDR3 is given with its conserved first and last residue. A D gene is named only where the DNA matches it firmly. A row's size may be missing; if present it is once, few, many or a size class.

CDR3 protein	CDR3 DNA	V gene	J gene	D gene	clone size
CSVGQGPSYEQYF	TGCAGCGTTGGCCAGGGCCCCTCCTACGAGCAGTACTTC	TRBV29-1	TRBJ2-7	-	-
CASSPKTSGSFGDEQFF	TGTGCCAGCTCACCGAAGACTAGCGGGAGTTTCGGGGATGAGCAGTTCTTC	TRBV18	TRBJ2-1	TRBD2	-
CASSSTGTDTQYF	TGTGCCAGCAGTTCAACGGGAACAGATACGCAGTATTTT	TRBV27	TRBJ2-3	-	-
CASSLVPATASTDTQYF	TGTGCCAGCAGCTTAGTCCCTGCGACAGCTAGCACAGATACGCAGTATTTT	TRBV7-2	TRBJ2-3	-	-
CSARVTSGGHF	TGCAGTGCTAGAGTGACTAGCGGAGGGCACTTC	TRBV20-1	TRBJ2-5	TRBD2	once
CASIIQAGETQYF	TGTGCCAGCATCATACAGGCGGGGGAGACCCAGTACTTC	TRBV6-6	TRBJ2-5	-	-
CASLAGGFYGELFF	TGTGCCTCTCTAGCGGGAGGTTTTTACGGGGAGCTGTTTTTT	TRBV6-6	TRBJ2-2	TRBD2	-
CASGLSTGRNTEAFF	TGTGCTAGTGGTCTCTCGACAGGGAGGAACACTGAAGCTTTCTTT	TRBV12-5	TRBJ1-1	TRBD1	few
CATSWGRTTEAFF	TGTGCCACCTCTTGGGGGCGGACCACTGAAGCTTTCTTT	TRBV28	TRBJ1-1	-	-
CSVDDRVGNTIYF	TGCAGCGTTGATGACAGGGTTGGAAACACCATATATTTT	TRBV29-1	TRBJ1-3	TRBD1	-
CASRLGLAGIYGYTF	TGTGCCAGCAGGTTGGGGTTGGCGGGAATCTATGGCTACACCTTC	TRBV7-2	TRBJ1-2	-	-
CASSYSPNEQFF	TGTGCCAGCAGTTACTCTCCTAATGAGCAGTTCTTC	TRBV6-5	TRBJ2-1	-	-
CASSERTSPGNTIYF	TGTGCCAGCAGTGAAAGGACATCTCCTGGAAACACCATATATTTT	TRBV2	TRBJ1-3	-	-
CASSLGNEQFF	TGTGCCAGCAGCCTCGGCAATGAGCAGTTCTTC	TRBV7-6	TRBJ2-1	-	few
CASSLGGTGGSYNSPLHF	TGTGCCAGCAGCTTAGGGGGGACAGGGGGCTCCTATAATTCACCCCTCCACTTT	TRBV11-2	TRBJ1-6	TRBD1	-
CASSVTPDTLLFYGYTF	TGTGCCAGCAGCGTAACCCCGGACACTCTGTTATTCTATGGCTACACCTTC	TRBV9	TRBJ1-2	-	-
CATSRDREVKFF	TGTGCCACCAGCAGAGATAGGGAGGTGAAGTTCTTC	TRBV15	TRBJ2-1	-	-
CASSNRQGRYQPQHF	TGTGCCAGCAGCAACCGACAGGGACGGTATCAGCCCCAGCATTTT	TRBV28	TRBJ1-5	TRBD1	-
CASSQEGTSYETQYF	TGCGCCAGCAGCCAAGAAGGAACTAGCTATGAGACCCAGTACTTC	TRBV4-3	TRBJ2-5	-	-
CSVVGGNDQPQHF	TGCAGCGTTGTAGGCGGGAACGATCAGCCCCAGCATTTT	TRBV29-1	TRBJ1-5	-	-
CASSWTGKTSGANVLTF	TGTGCCAGCAGCTGGACGGGAAAAACTTCTGGGGCCAACGTCCTGACTTTC	TRBV7-2	TRBJ2-6	-	few
CASSIQSGYYNEQFF	TGTGCCAGCAGTATTCAAAGCGGGTATTACAATGAGCAGTTCTTC	TRBV6-5	TRBJ2-1	-	-
CASLNRAGNTIYF	TGTGCCAGCTTGAACAGGGCTGGAAACACCATATATTTT	TRBV27	TRBJ1-3	-	-
CASSLEQGLYQAKNIQYF	TGTGCCAGCAGCTTAGAACAGGGGTTATACCAAGCCAAAAACATTCAGTACTTC	TRBV11-3	TRBJ2-4	TRBD1	-